The entry that follows covers one TCR beta chain sequence. Some clones are missing from TCRdb's copy, which holds only in-frame ones; the method was immunoSEQ multiplex PCR. This sample has about 100,000 clones, with roughly 92% found just once. This CDR3 is built from 13 residues. Unmatched junction bases numbered 7, after V lost 2 bases and J lost 11 bases. Germline assignment: CDR1 LGHDT and CDR2 YNNKEL (reference sequence). The record originates from a study of blood T cell repertoires in COVID-19. The chain recombines TRBV3-1 (or the pseudogene TRBV3-2) with TRBJ2-3; 7 bases agree with TRBD1. Material: peripheral blood. The sequence came from a man between 65 and 79 years old with acute or convalescent COVID-19. This chain's CDR3 is CASSQTRQGWQYF. CDR3 DNA: TGTGCCAGCAGCCAAACCCGACAGGGTTGGCAGTATTTT.